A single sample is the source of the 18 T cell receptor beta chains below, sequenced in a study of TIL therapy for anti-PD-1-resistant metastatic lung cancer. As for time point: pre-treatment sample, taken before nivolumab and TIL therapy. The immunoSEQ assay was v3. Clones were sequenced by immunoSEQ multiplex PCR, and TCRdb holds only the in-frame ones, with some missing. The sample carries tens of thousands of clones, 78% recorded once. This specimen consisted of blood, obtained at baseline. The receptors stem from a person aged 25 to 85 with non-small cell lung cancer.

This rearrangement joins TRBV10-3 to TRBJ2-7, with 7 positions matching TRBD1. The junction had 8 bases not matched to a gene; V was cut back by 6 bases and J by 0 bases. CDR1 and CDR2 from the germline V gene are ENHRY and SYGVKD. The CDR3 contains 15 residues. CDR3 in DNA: TGTGCCATCAGGTCCGGGACAGATAGCTCCTACGAGCAGTACTTC. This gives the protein CAIRSGTDSSYEQYF.

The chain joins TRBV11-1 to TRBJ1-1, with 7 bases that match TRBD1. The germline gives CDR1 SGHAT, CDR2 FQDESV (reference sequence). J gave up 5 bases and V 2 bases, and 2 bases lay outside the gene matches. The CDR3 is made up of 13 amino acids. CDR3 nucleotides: TGTGCCAGCAGCTTATCAGGGGGGACTGAAGCTTTCTTT. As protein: CASSLSGGTEAFF.

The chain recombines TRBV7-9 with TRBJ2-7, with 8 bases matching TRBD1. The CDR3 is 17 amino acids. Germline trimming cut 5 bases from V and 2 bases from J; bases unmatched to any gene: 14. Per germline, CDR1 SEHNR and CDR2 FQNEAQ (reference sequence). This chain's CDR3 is CASSLGGVTGVPYEQYF. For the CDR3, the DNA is TGTGCCAGCAGCCTAGGCGGGGTGACAGGGGTTCCCTACGAGCAGTACTTC. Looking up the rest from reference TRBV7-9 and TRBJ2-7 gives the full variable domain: DTGVSQNPRHKITKRGQNVTFRCDPISEHNRLYWYRQTLGQGPEFLTYFQNEAQLEKSRLLSDRFSAERPKGSFSTLEIQRTEQGDSAMYLCASSLGGVTGVPYEQYFGPGTRLTVT.

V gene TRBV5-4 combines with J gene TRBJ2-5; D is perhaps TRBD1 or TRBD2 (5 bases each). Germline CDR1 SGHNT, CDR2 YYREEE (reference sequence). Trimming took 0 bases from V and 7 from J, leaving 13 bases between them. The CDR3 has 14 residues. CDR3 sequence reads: CASSLERGWATQYF. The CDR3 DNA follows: TGTGCCAGCAGCTTGGAGAGGGGTTGGGCGACCCAGTACTTC.

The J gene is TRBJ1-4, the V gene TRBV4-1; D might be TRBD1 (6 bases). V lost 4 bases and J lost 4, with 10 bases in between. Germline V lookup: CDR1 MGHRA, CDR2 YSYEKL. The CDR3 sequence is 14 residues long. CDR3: CASSRQDYNEKLFF. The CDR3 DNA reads TGCGCCAGCAGCCGACAGGACTATAATGAAAAACTGTTTTTT.

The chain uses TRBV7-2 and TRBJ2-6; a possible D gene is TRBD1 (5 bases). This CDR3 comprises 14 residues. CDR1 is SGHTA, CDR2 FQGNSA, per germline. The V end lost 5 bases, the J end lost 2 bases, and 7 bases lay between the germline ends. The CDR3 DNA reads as TGTGCCAGCAGCCGACAGCCTGGGGCCAACGTCCTGACTTTC. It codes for CASSRQPGANVLTF.

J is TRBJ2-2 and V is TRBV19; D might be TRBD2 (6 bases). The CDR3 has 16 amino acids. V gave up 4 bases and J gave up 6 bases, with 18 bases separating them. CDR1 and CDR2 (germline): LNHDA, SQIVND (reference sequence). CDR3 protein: CASSSGTKAGAGELFF. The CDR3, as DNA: TGTGCCAGTAGTAGCGGGACGAAAGCTGGGGCCGGGGAGCTGTTTTTT.

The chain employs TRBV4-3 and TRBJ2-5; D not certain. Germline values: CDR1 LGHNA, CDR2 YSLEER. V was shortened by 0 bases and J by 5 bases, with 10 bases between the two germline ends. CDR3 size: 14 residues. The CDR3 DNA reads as TGCGCCAGCAGCCAAGATCACCCGGCCGAGACCCAGTACTTC. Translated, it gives CASSQDHPAETQYF.

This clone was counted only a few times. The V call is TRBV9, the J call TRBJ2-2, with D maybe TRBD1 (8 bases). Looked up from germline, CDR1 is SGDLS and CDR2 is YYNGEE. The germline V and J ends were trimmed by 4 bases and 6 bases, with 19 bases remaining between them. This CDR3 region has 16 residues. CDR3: CASSPQGGGVAGELFF. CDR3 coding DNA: TGTGCCAGCAGCCCACAGGGGGGGGGAGTCGCCGGGGAGCTGTTTTTT.

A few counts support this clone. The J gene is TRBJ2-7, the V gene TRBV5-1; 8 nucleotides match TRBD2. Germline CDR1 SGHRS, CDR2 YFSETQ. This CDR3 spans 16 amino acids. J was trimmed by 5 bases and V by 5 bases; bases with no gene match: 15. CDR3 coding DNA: TGCGCCAGCAGGCTGGTGGCGGGACTAGGGAGGCACGAGCAGTACTTC. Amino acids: CASRLVAGLGRHEQYF.

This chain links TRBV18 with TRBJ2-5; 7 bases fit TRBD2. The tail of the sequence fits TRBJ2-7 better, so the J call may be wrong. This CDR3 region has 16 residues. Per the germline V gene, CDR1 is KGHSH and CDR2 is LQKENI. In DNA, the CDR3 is TGTGCCAGCTCACCGGGCCGGGGACTAACATCCTACGAGCAGTACTTC. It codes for CASSPGRGLTSYEQYF.

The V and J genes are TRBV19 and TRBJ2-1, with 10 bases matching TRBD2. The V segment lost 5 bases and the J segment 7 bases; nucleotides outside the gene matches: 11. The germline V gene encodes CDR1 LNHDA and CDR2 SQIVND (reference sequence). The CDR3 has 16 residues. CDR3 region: CASSQFLSGGGNEQFF. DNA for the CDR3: TGTGCCAGTAGTCAATTCTTGAGCGGGGGGGGTAATGAGCAGTTCTTC.

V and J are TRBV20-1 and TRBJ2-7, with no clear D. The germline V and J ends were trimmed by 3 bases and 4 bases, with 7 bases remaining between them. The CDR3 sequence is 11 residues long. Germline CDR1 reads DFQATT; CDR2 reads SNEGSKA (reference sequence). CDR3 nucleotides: TGCAGTGCTAGCTTGCAATACGAGCAGTACTTC. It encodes CSASLQYEQYF.

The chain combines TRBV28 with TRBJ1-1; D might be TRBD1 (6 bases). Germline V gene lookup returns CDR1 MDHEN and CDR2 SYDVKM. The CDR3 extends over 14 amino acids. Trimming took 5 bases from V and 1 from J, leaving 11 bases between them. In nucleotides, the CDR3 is TGTGCCAGCAGTATACAGGGTGGGAACACTGAAGCTTTCTTT. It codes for CASSIQGGNTEAFF. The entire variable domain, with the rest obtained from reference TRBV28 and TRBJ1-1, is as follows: DVKVTQSSRYLVKRTGEKVFLECVQDMDHENMFWYRQDPGLGLRLIYFSYDVKMKEKGDIPEGYSVSREKKERFSLILESASTNQTSMYLCASSIQGGNTEAFFGQGTRLTVV.

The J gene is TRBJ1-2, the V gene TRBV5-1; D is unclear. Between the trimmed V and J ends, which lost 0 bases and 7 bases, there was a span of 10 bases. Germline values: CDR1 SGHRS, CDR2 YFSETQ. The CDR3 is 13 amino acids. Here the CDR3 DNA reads TGCGCCAGCAGCTTGGATCGGGTGGGTGGCTACACCTTC. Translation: CASSLDRVGGYTF.

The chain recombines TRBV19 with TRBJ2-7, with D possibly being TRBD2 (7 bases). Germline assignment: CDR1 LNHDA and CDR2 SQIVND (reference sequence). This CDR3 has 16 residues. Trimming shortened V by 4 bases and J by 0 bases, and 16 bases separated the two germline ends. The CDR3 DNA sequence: TGTGCCAGTAGTAGCCCGAGGGAGGGGGACTCCTACGAGCAGTACTTC. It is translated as CASSSPREGDSYEQYF.

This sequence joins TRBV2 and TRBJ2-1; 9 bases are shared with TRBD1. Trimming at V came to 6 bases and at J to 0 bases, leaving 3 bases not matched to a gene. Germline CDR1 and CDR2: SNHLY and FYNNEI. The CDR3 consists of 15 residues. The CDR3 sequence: CASREDRGSYNEQFF. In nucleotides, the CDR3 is TGTGCCAGCAGAGAGGACAGGGGCTCCTACAATGAGCAGTTCTTC.

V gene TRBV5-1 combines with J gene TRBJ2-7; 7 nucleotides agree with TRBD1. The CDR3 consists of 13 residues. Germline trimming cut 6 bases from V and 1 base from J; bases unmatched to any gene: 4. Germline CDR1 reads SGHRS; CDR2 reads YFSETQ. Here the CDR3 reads CASTGTESYEQYF. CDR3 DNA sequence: TGCGCCAGCACCGGGACAGAGTCCTACGAGCAGTACTTC. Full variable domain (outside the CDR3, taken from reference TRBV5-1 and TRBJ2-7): KAGVTQTPRYLIKTRGQQVTLSCSPISGHRSVSWYQQTPGQGLQFLFEYFSETQRNKGNFPGRFSGRQFSNSRSEMNVSTLELGDSALYLCASTGTESYEQYFGPGTRLTVT.